These 3 T cell receptor beta chains share one sample of origin, sequenced in a study of Graves' ophthalmopathy and Graves' hyperthyroidism. From RNA, the CDR3 regions of TCR beta chains were amplified and sequenced. First-round RT-PCR with HTBI primers preceded a second-round multiplex PCR. MiXCR, run by TCRdb on the multiplex PCR reads, gives a single entry per CDR3 protein. Among about 340,000 distinct CDR3 sequences listed, around a sixth were seen once. The material sequenced was peripheral blood. These receptors originate from an adult man with Graves' ophthalmopathy.

This clonotype was counted ten times or more. The chain is built from TRBV4-3 and TRBJ2-7, with 7 positions matching TRBD2. The length of the CDR3 is 14 residues. CDR1 is LGHNA and CDR2 is YSLEER in the germline V gene. Trimming cost V 2 bases and J 4 bases; bases outside gene matches: 5. The CDR3, as DNA: TGCGCCAGCAGCCAACGGGTGGGGGGGTACGAGCAGTACTTC. Amino acids: CASSQRVGGYEQYF.

Comments on this clonotype: With a much larger clone just one base away, this may be a read error. The genes are TRBV7-2 and TRBJ1-2; D is uncertain. Per germline, CDR1 SGHTA and CDR2 FQGNSA. The CDR3 has 13 residues. CDR3 in DNA: TGTGCCAGCAGCTTAGGGGGTGTCTATGGCTACATCTTC. It codes for CASSLGGVYGYIF. The full variable domain, rest sourced from reference TRBV7-2 and TRBJ1-2, is GAGVSQSPSNKVTEKGKDVELRCDPISGHTALYWYRQSLGQGLEFLIYFQGNSAPDKSGLPSDRFSAERTGGSVSTLTIQRTQQEDSAVYLCASSLGGVYGYIFGSGTRLTVV.

There are many counts of this clonotype. This rearrangement joins TRBV12-3 or TRBV12-4 to TRBJ2-7; TRBD1 matches 8 bases. The CDR3 covers 14 residues. The trim removed 6 bases at V and 2 bases at J, leaving 6 bases unmatched. CDR3 residues: CASSDRGGPYEQYF. The CDR3 region has the DNA TGTGCCAGCAGCGACAGGGGAGGCCCCTACGAGCAGTACTTC.